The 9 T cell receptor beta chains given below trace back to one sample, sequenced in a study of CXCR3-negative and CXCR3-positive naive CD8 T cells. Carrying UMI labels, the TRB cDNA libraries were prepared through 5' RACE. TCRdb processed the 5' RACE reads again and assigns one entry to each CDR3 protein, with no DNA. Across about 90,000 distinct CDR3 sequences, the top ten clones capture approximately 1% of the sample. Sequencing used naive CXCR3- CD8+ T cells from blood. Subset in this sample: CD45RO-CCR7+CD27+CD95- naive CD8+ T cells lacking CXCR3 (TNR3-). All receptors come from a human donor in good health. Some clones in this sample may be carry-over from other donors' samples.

CDR3 sequence: CASKGTGGNEQFF. This chain joins TRBV11-2 and TRBJ2-1; TCRdb returns TRBD1, unconfirmable since there is no DNA. Germline assignment: CDR1 SGHAT and CDR2 FQNNGV. The CDR3 totals 13 residues.

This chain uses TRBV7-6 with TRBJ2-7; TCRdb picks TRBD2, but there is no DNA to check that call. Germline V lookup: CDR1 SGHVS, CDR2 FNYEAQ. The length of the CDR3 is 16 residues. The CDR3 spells CASSLEPAGGLYEQYF. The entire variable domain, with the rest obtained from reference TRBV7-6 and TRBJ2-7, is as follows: GAGVSQSPRYKVTKRGQDVALRCDPISGHVSLYWYRQALGQGPEFLTYFNYEAQQDKSGLPNDRFSAERPEGSISTLTIQRTEQRDSAMYRCASSLEPAGGLYEQYFGPGTRLTVT.

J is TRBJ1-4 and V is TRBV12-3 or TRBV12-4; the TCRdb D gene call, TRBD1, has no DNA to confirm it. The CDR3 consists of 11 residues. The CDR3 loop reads CASSFGGKLFF.

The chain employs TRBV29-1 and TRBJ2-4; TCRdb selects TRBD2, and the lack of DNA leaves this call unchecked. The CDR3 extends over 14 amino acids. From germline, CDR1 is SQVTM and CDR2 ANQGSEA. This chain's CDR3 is CSVEIAGGGDIQYF.

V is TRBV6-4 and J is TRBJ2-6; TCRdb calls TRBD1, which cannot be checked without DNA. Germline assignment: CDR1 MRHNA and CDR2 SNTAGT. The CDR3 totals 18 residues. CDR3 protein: CASSDSSTGLSGANVLTF.

CDR3 sequence reads: CASSLTGTGGINEQFF. This chain joins TRBV5-1 and TRBJ2-1; TCRdb lists TRBD1, though no DNA is available to test this call. From germline, CDR1 is SGHRS and CDR2 YFSETQ. The CDR3 is 16 residues long.

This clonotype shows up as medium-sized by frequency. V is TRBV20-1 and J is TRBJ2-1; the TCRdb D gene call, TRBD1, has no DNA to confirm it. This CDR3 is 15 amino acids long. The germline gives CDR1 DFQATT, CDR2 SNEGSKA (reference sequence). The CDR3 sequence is CSASPSPGSYNEQFF.

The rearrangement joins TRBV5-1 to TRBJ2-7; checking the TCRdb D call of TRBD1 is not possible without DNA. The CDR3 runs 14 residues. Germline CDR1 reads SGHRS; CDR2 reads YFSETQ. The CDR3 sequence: CASSLGRGTYEQCF. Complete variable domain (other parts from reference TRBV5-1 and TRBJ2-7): KAGVTQTPRYLIKTRGQQVTLSCSPISGHRSVSWYQQTPGQGLQFLFEYFSETQRNKGNFPGRFSGRQFSNSRSEMNVSTLELGDSALYLCASSLGRGTYEQCFGPGTRLTVT.

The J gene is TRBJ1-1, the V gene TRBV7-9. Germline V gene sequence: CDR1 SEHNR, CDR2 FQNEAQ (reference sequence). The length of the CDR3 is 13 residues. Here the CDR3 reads CASSSDGNTEAFF.